These 26 T cell receptor beta chains came from one sample sequenced in a study of T cell responses to AZD1222 COVID-19 vaccine. This table comes from immunoSEQ multiplex PCR, and its TCRdb copy is limited to in-frame clones, with some not included. The sample records 110,000 or so clones, less than 95% being singletons. Sample: peripheral blood, taken on day 0 of AZD1222 vaccination. All receptors come from an adult in good health.

The rearrangement uses TRBV10-3 and TRBJ2-3; D is possibly TRBD1 (5 bases). Germline loops: CDR1 ENHRY, CDR2 SYGVKD. The CDR3 has 15 residues. V was cut by 5 bases and J by 0 bases, with 12 bases left in between. CDR3 loop: CAISSGPASTDTQYF. CDR3 sequence (DNA): TGTGCCATCAGTTCAGGGCCAGCTAGCACAGATACGCAGTATTTT.

This clone was observed a few times. The CDR3 DNA is TGTGCCAGCAGTGGGCCGGGGGGACAGGGGTACTATGGCTACACCTTC. As protein: CASSGPGGQGYYGYTF. The rearrangement joins TRBV6-1 to TRBJ1-2; 10 bases map to TRBD1. CDR3 length: 16 residues. Trimming took 4 bases from V and 3 from J; bases not matched to a gene: 8. CDR1 and CDR2 from the germline V gene are MNHNS and SASEGT.

V is TRBV28 and J is TRBJ2-2, with D unresolved. Trimming stripped 2 bases from V and 5 bases from J, with 15 bases between. The CDR3 runs 16 residues. Germline-derived CDR1 and CDR2 are MDHEN and SYDVKM. In nucleotides, the CDR3 is TGTGCCAGCAGTTTAGGACCGGGCGTATTGACCGGGGAGCTGTTTTTT. It yields the protein CASSLGPGVLTGELFF. Complete variable domain (other parts from reference TRBV28 and TRBJ2-2): DVKVTQSSRYLVKRTGEKVFLECVQDMDHENMFWYRQDPGLGLRLIYFSYDVKMKEKGDIPEGYSVSREKKERFSLILESASTNQTSMYLCASSLGPGVLTGELFFGEGSRLTVL.

The chain has TRBV11-3 and TRBJ1-1; D remains ambiguous. V was clipped by 3 bases and J by 1 base, with 6 bases between them. Germline V gene data show CDR1 as SGHNT and CDR2 as YENEEA. The CDR3 totals 13 residues. DNA of the CDR3: TGTGCCAGCAGCTTCAGCCCGAACACTGAAGCTTTCTTT. This encodes CASSFSPNTEAFF.

This rearrangement joins TRBV27 to TRBJ2-5; D is possibly TRBD2 (5 bases). The CDR3 contains 13 residues. The germline V gene encodes CDR1 MNHEY and CDR2 SMNVEV (reference sequence). V lost 3 bases to trimming and J lost 3 bases, with 8 bases between them. The CDR3 protein is CASSFHGEETQYF. The CDR3 DNA reads as TGTGCCAGCAGTTTCCACGGGGAAGAGACCCAGTACTTC.

This rearrangement joins TRBV30 to TRBJ1-1, with D uncertain. Per germline, CDR1 GTSNPN and CDR2 SVGIG (reference sequence). Trimming pared 4 bases from V and 2 bases from J, leaving 14 bases between. The CDR3 is 14 amino acids. The CDR3 here is CAWTQGSVNTEAFF. CDR3 coding DNA: TGTGCCTGGACCCAAGGATCAGTAAACACTGAAGCTTTCTTT.

The V call is TRBV5-1, the J call TRBJ1-5; 8 bases are a match to TRBD1. Germline V gene sequence: CDR1 SGHRS, CDR2 YFSETQ. V trimming: 0 bases; J trimming: 4 bases; junction bases outside the gene matches: 3. CDR3 length: 15 residues. CDR3 sequence: CASSLGTGQNQPQHF. CDR3 nucleotides: TGCGCCAGCAGCTTGGGGACAGGGCAGAATCAGCCCCAGCATTTT.

The rearrangement joins TRBV5-4 to TRBJ2-5; 8 positions match TRBD1. The CDR3 has 15 residues. Looked up from germline, CDR1 is SGHNT and CDR2 is YYREEE (reference sequence). With V trimmed by 2 bases and J by 2 bases, 5 bases remained unmatched. The CDR3 nucleotides read TGTGCCAGCAGCTTAGGGACAGGTGATCAAGAGACCCAGTACTTC. Translated: CASSLGTGDQETQYF.

In its sample, this clone was seen a few times. This rearrangement joins TRBV20-1 to TRBJ1-5; D is uncertain. V was pared by 3 bases and J by 2 bases, with 8 bases between. The CDR3 has 13 amino acids. Per the germline V gene, CDR1 is DFQATT and CDR2 is SNEGSKA (reference sequence). CDR3 bases: TGCAGTGCTAGTACTCCAGGCAATCAGCCCCAGCATTTT. Amino acid sequence: CSASTPGNQPQHF.

DNA for the CDR3: TGTGCCAGTAGTGGTGGGCCAGCTAACTATGGCTACACCTTC. Its translation: CASSGGPANYGYTF. The V gene is TRBV19, the J gene TRBJ1-2; no definite D call. Germline V gene data show CDR1 as LNHDA and CDR2 as SQIVND (reference sequence). This CDR3 spans 14 amino acids. V lost 5 bases and J lost 0, with 10 bases in between.

This chain links TRBV12-3 or TRBV12-4 with TRBJ1-2; D is ambiguous. V lost 5 bases and J 4 bases, leaving 11 bases between the germline ends. The CDR3 extends over 13 amino acids. The CDR3 loop is CASSPSSGYGYTF. The CDR3 DNA is TGTGCCAGCAGTCCCTCGAGTGGCTATGGCTACACCTTC.

Comments on this clone: A junction end diverges from the germline sequence, so it may reflect a read error. The chain has TRBV7-7 and TRBJ2-1; D not resolved. The CDR3 is 15 amino acids. Germline values: CDR1 SSHAT, CDR2 FNYEAQ (reference sequence). CDR3 DNA sequence: TGTGCTAGCAGCCCTGTCCTAAGCTCCTACAATGAGCAGTTCTTC. Encoded protein: CASSPVLSSYNEQFF.

The J gene is TRBJ2-2, the V gene TRBV7-6; 8 nucleotides agree with TRBD1. Germline V gives CDR1 SGHVS, CDR2 FNYEAQ. Trimming took 7 bases from V and 8 from J; bases not matched to a gene: 12. The CDR3 has 15 residues. The CDR3, as DNA: TGTGCCAGCACCACAAACACAGGGGGAGGAGGGGAGCTGTTTTTT. Its protein is CASTTNTGGGGELFF.

The chain links TRBV7-2 to TRBJ1-2; D is perhaps TRBD1 (6 bases). V was clipped by 1 base and J by 7 bases, with 16 bases between them. This CDR3 region has 15 residues. Germline-derived CDR1 and CDR2 are SGHTA and FQGNSA. The CDR3 DNA follows: TGTGCCAGCAGCTTAGATCGGGCAGGGGTGGCTGGCTACACCTTC. Residues: CASSLDRAGVAGYTF.

The chain uses TRBV19 and TRBJ1-1; tentatively, D is TRBD1 (6 bases). The CDR3 has 15 residues. Trimming removed 6 bases at V and 3 bases at J, with 17 bases between. Germline CDR1 reads LNHDA; CDR2 reads SQIVND (reference sequence). CDR3 nucleotide sequence: TGTGCCAGTAGCCCAAGACAGGCGGGGGACACTGAAGCTTTCTTT. This encodes CASSPRQAGDTEAFF.

This sequence joins TRBV5-1 and TRBJ2-1; no firm D call. Germline loops: CDR1 SGHRS, CDR2 YFSETQ. The CDR3 length is 12 residues. The V end lost 4 bases, the J end lost 6 bases, and 8 bases lay between the germline ends. CDR3 sequence (DNA): TGCGCCAGCAGCCCCTGGGGCAATGAGCAGTTCTTC. It encodes CASSPWGNEQFF.

The chain is built from TRBV6-5 and TRBJ1-6; perhaps TRBD1 as D (5 bases). The germline gives CDR1 MNHEY, CDR2 SVGAGI. This CDR3 has 11 residues. With 6 bases removed from V and 15 bases from J, the gap between germline ends came to 12 bases. CDR3 protein: CASRGQEILHF. CDR3 nucleotide sequence: TGTGCCAGCAGGGGGCAGGAGATCCTCCACTTT.

The chain couples TRBV6-1 to TRBJ1-1; D gene uncertain. The V and J ends lost 1 base and 3 bases respectively, with 9 bases between them. This CDR3 is 14 amino acids long. Per the germline V gene, CDR1 is MNHNS and CDR2 is SASEGT. CDR3 DNA sequence: TGTGCCAGCAGTGAAGTGGGTCGTGACACTGAAGCTTTCTTT. The encoded protein is CASSEVGRDTEAFF.

This sequence joins TRBV19 and TRBJ1-6; TRBD1 might be the D (6 bases). Germline assignment: CDR1 LNHDA and CDR2 SQIVND (reference sequence). Deletions cut 5 bases from V and 3 bases from J, with 11 bases between. This CDR3 contains 15 residues. This CDR3 is CASSPGVGYNSPLHF. The DNA of the CDR3 is TGTGCCAGTAGTCCAGGGGTGGGCTATAATTCACCCCTCCACTTT.

The chain joins TRBV27 to TRBJ2-3; D is unresolved. The CDR3 extends over 11 amino acids. V lost 4 bases and J 6 bases, leaving 5 bases between the germline ends. CDR1 MNHEY and CDR2 SMNVEV come from the germline V gene (reference sequence). The CDR3 sequence: CASSSMDTQYF. The CDR3, as DNA: TGTGCCAGCAGTTCAATGGATACGCAGTATTTT.

This clone was found once. The chain combines TRBV19 with TRBJ2-1; D may be TRBD1 (5 bases). V shed 6 bases and J shed 5 bases, with 17 bases lying between them. The CDR3 runs to 15 residues. In germline, CDR1 is LNHDA, CDR2 SQIVND (reference sequence). CDR3 loop: CASRAQGGRNNEQFF. The CDR3 nucleotides read TGTGCCAGTAGGGCCCAGGGTGGAAGAAACAATGAGCAGTTCTTC.

The chain combines TRBV10-1 with TRBJ2-7; 8 positions agree with TRBD1. The CDR3 spans 13 residues. Unmatched junction bases numbered 3, after V lost 5 bases and J lost 3 bases. The germline gives CDR1 WNHNN, CDR2 SYGVQD (reference sequence). The CDR3 protein is CASSTGQGYEQYF. In DNA, the CDR3 is TGCGCCAGCAGTACCGGACAGGGCTACGAGCAGTACTTC.

V and J are TRBV5-6 and TRBJ1-1; no reliable D call. Germline CDR1 is SGHDT and CDR2 is YYEEEE. The CDR3 consists of 15 residues. With 4 bases removed from V and 3 bases from J, the gap between germline ends came to 16 bases. CDR3 region: CASSRRTGFYTEAFF. The DNA for the CDR3 is TGTGCCAGCAGCCGCCGGACTGGGTTTTACACTGAAGCTTTCTTT.

The genes are TRBV28 and TRBJ2-7; a weak D match, TRBD2 (7 bases). Germline CDR1 is MDHEN and CDR2 is SYDVKM. Trimming took 4 bases from V and 3 from J, leaving 19 bases between them. CDR3 length: 16 amino acids. The CDR3 region is CASSSVGGGPLYEQYF. As DNA, the CDR3 is TGTGCCAGCAGTTCTGTTGGCGGGGGCCCCCTCTACGAGCAGTACTTC.

This clone was found once. The J gene is TRBJ1-5, the V gene TRBV12-3 or TRBV12-4; D is undetermined. The CDR3 has 13 residues. The V and J ends lost 5 bases and 5 bases respectively, with 10 bases between them. The CDR3 DNA sequence: TGTGCCAGCAGTACGGGAAACCATCAGCCCCAGCATTTT. Amino acids: CASSTGNHQPQHF.

The rearrangement uses TRBV30 and TRBJ1-6; D ambiguous. The CDR3 loop spans 15 amino acids. Trimming left V 0 bases short and J 9 bases short, with 15 bases between. The V gene's germline CDR1 is GTSNPN and CDR2 SVGIG (reference sequence). CDR3 coding DNA: TGTGCCTGGAGTGTCCCCCAGGAGCTGGGTTCACCCCTCCACTTT. It specifies CAWSVPQELGSPLHF.